Listed here are 5 T cell receptor delta chains from one sample, sequenced in a study of gamma-delta T cells after stem cell transplantation. With CATT, TCRdb re-called clones from the RT-PCR reads. The sample contains fewer than 13,000 delta-chain clones, 1% to 1.5% of which appear only once. Sequenced sample: gamma-delta T cells. These receptors were obtained from a human donor. It is not recorded whose cells these are; they may come from a transplant donor.

In regard to this clone: Since a much larger clone is just one base distant, this may be a read error. The sample has other DNA sequences that encode this CDR3 too. This sequence joins TRDV2 and TRDJ1, with 11 bases identical to TRDD3. The CDR3 has 20 amino acids. Germline V gene sequence: CDR1 GEAIGNYY, CDR2 EKD. In DNA form, the CDR3 reads TGTGCCTGTGACACCGTGCTCGGTGGGGGATACGCGGCTAATCCCGATAAACTTATCTTT. Protein sequence: CACDTVLGGGYAANPDKLIF.

Concerning this clone itself: For this DNA, TCRdb reports the protein of a much larger clone, which diverges at residue 6, most likely from a read error; the protein presented here is translated directly from the DNA. The chain links TRDV2 to TRDJ1, with D perhaps matching TRDD3 (6 bases). V lost 3 bases and J 4 bases, leaving 14 bases between the germline ends. The CDR3 consists of 14 residues. Germline lookup yields CDR1 GEAIGNYY and CDR2 EKD. The CDR3 DNA reads as TGTGCCTGTGACTTATTTGGGGATGTCGATAAACTCATCTTT. This gives the protein CACDLFGDVDKLIF.

A note on this clone: A junction end diverges from the germline sequence, so it may reflect a read error. The chain links TRDV2 to TRDJ3; 12 bases align to TRDD3. The CDR3 is made up of 22 amino acids. Germline assignment: CDR1 GEAIGNYY and CDR2 EKD. In DNA, the CDR3 is TGTGCCCGTGACACCGTACTGGGGGATACCTCGAATAGCTCCTGGGACACCCGACAGATGTTTTTC. This gives the protein CARDTVLGDTSNSSWDTRQMFF.

This clone has just a few counts. The translation of this DNA and the TCRdb protein of a much larger clone differ at residue 4, probably owing to a read error; the protein shown here is translated from the DNA. The chain is built from TRDV2 and TRDJ1; no definite D call. The CDR3 totals 14 residues. The germline V gene has CDR1 GEAIGNYY and CDR2 EKD. CDR3 amino acids: CACGTVMSTDKLIF. The CDR3 DNA sequence: TGTGCCTGTGGCACCGTAATGAGCACCGATAAACTCATCTTT.

This clone was observed a handful of times. This DNA's translation and the protein TCRdb lists, from a much larger clone, do not match at residue 10, likely due to a read error; the protein shown is translated from the DNA. The chain uses TRDV2 and TRDJ3; TRDD3 agrees at 10 bases. Germline loops: CDR1 GEAIGNYY, CDR2 EKD. This CDR3 comprises 20 residues. Trimming removed 0 bases from V and 0 bases from J; junction bases left unmatched: 7. CDR3 DNA sequence: TGTGCCTGTGACACCGGTACTGGGGGATCCAGCTCCTGGGACACCCGACAGATGTTTTTC. It yields the protein CACDTGTGGSSSWDTRQMFF.